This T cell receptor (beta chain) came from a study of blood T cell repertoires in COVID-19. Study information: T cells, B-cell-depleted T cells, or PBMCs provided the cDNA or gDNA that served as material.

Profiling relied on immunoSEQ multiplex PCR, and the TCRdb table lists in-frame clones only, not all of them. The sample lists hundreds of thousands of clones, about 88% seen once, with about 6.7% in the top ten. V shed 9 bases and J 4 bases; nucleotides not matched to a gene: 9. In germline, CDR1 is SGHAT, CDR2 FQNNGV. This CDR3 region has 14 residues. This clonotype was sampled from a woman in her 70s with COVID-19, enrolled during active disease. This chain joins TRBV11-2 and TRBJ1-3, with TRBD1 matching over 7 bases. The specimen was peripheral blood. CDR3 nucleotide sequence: TGTGCCAGTTCGGGACAGCCCGGAGGAAACACCATATATTTT. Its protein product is CASSGQPGGNTIYF. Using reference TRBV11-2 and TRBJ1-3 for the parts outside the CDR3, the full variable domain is EAGVAQSPRYKIIEKRQSVAFWCNPISGHATLYWYQQILGQGPKLLIQFQNNGVVDDSQLPKDRFSAERLKGVDSTLKIQPAKLEDSAVYLCASSGQPGGNTIYFGEGSWLTVV.